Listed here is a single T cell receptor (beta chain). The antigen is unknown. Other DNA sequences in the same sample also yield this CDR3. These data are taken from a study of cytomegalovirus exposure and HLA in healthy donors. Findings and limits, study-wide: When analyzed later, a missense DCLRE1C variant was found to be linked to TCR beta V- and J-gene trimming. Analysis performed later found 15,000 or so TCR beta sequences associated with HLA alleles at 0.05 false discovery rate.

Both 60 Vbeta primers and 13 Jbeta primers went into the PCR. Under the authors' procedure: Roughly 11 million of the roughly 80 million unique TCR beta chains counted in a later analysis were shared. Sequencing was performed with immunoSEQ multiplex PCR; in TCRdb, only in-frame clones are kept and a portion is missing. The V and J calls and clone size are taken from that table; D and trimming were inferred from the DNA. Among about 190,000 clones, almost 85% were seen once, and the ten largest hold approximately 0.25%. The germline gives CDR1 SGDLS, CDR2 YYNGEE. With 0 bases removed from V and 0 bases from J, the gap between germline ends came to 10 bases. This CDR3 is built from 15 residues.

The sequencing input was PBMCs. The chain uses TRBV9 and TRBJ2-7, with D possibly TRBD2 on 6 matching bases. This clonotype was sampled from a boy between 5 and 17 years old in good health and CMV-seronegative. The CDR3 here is CASSVGGASSYEQYF. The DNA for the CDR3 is TGTGCCAGCAGCGTAGGCGGGGCAAGCTCCTACGAGCAGTACTTC.